This T cell receptor (beta chain) was profiled in a study of cytomegalovirus exposure and HLA in healthy donors. PCR used 60 Vbeta primers and 13 Jbeta primers. Assay used: immunoSEQ multiplex PCR; TCRdb lists only in-frame clones, some missing. The data hold about 200,000 clones, with 86% observed a single time. This CDR3 is 17 amino acids long. V lost 2 bases and J lost 4; bases outside the gene matches: 8. CDR1 and CDR2 (germline): SEHNR, FQNEAQ (reference sequence). This clonotype was obtained from a woman aged 25 to 39 in good health and CMV-seronegative. The rearrangement joins TRBV7-9 to TRBJ2-1; 10 bases agree with TRBD2. Sequenced sample: PBMCs. Here the CDR3 reads CASSLSWTSGVYNEQFF. CDR3 bases: TGTGCCAGCAGCTTATCATGGACTAGCGGAGTTTACAATGAGCAGTTCTTC.